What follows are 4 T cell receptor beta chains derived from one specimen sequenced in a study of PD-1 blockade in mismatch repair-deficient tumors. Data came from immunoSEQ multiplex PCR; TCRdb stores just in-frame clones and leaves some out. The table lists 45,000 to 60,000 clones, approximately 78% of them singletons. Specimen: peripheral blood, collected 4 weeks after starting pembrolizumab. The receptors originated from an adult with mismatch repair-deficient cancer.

The CDR3 DNA sequence: TGTGCCACCAGCAGAGATCCAGGGGCGGATGAAAAACTGTTTTTT. This sequence encodes CATSRDPGADEKLFF. V and J are TRBV15 and TRBJ1-4, with D possibly TRBD1 on 6 matching bases. The CDR3 totals 15 residues. V dropped 0 bases and J dropped 6 bases, with 11 bases sitting between them. CDR1 is LNHNV, CDR2 YYDKDF, per germline (reference sequence).

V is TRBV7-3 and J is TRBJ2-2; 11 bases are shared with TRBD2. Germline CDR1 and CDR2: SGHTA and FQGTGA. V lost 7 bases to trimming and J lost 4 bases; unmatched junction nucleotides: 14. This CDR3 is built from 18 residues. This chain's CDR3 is CASTPVVAGGVGTGELFF. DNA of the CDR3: TGTGCCAGCACCCCCGTAGTAGCGGGAGGGGTCGGCACCGGGGAGCTGTTTTTT.

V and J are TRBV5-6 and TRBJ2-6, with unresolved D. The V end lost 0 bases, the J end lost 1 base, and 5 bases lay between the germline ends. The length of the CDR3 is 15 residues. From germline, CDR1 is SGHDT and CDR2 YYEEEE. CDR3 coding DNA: TGTGCCAGCAGCTTGGACGGGTCTGGGGCCAACGTCCTGACTTTC. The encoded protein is CASSLDGSGANVLTF.

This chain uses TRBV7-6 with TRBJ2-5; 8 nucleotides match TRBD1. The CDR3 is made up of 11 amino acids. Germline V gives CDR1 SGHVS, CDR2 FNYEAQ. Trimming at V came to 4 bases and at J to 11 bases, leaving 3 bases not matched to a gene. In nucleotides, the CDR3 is TGTGCCAGCAGCTCGACAGGGGAGCAGTACTTC. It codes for CASSSTGEQYF.